These T cell receptor beta chains were read from a single sample in a study of cytomegalovirus exposure and HLA in healthy donors. Only in-frame clones appear in the TCRdb table, and some are missing; sequencing was by immunoSEQ multiplex PCR. Of over 90,000 clones detected, about 95% appear once; the ten largest clones hold 0.89%. Sequencing used PBMCs. The source is a woman under 30 in good health and CMV-seronegative. Each CDR3 is given with its conserved first and last residue. A D gene is named only where the DNA matches it firmly. A row's size may be missing; if present it is once, few, many or a size class.

CDR3 protein: CASSSGQGSFFTYEQYF
CDR3 DNA: TGTGCCAGCAGTTCCGGACAGGGATCATTTTTTACCTACGAGCAGTACTTC
J gene: TRBJ2-7
D gene: TRBD1
clone size: .
V gene: TRBV27

CDR3 protein: CASSEGVREKLFF
CDR3 DNA: TGTGCCAGCAGTGAGGGGGTGCGAGAAAAACTGTTTTTT
J gene: TRBJ1-4
D gene: .
clone size: .
V gene: TRBV7-9

CDR3 protein: CASSTVQGDGYGYTF
CDR3 DNA: TGTGCCAGCAGCACCGTACAGGGGGACGGCTATGGCTACACCTTC
J gene: TRBJ1-2
D gene: TRBD1
clone size: .
V gene: TRBV9

CDR3 protein: CASSLQGLMNTEAFF
CDR3 DNA: TGTGCCAGCAGCCTACAGGGCCTCATGAACACTGAAGCTTTCTTT
J gene: TRBJ1-1
D gene: .
clone size: once
V gene: TRBV4-2

CDR3 protein: CASSLAFLAGAFEQYF
CDR3 DNA: TGTGCCAGCAGCTTAGCGTTCCTAGCGGGAGCTTTCGAGCAGTACTTC
J gene: TRBJ2-7
D gene: TRBD2
clone size: .
V gene: TRBV7-2

CDR3 protein: CAISGSRDEQYF
CDR3 DNA: TGTGCCATCAGTGGATCGAGGGACGAGCAGTACTTC
J gene: TRBJ2-7
D gene: .
clone size: .
V gene: TRBV10-3

CDR3 protein: CASSRTQISYEQYF
CDR3 DNA: TGTGCCAGCAGTAGGACTCAAATATCCTACGAGCAGTACTTC
J gene: TRBJ2-7
D gene: .
clone size: .
V gene: TRBV6-5

CDR3 protein: CASSLGLTSGDQETQYF
CDR3 DNA: TGCGCCAGCAGCTTGGGGCTGACTAGCGGGGACCAAGAGACCCAGTACTTC
J gene: TRBJ2-5
D gene: TRBD2
clone size: once
V gene: TRBV5-1

CDR3 protein: CASSATGWGTYSNQPQHF
CDR3 DNA: TGTGCCAGCAGTGCCACAGGGTGGGGGACCTATAGCAATCAGCCCCAGCATTTT
J gene: TRBJ1-5
D gene: .
clone size: .
V gene: TRBV27

CDR3 protein: CAISDRQGENYGYTF
CDR3 DNA: TGTGCCATCAGTGACAGACAGGGGGAAAACTATGGCTACACCTTC
J gene: TRBJ1-2
D gene: TRBD1
clone size: .
V gene: TRBV10-3

CDR3 protein: CASSLEPLASETQYF
CDR3 DNA: TGTGCCAGCAGCTTAGAACCGCTAGCGTCAGAGACCCAGTACTTC
J gene: TRBJ2-5
D gene: .
clone size: .
V gene: TRBV7-9

CDR3 protein: CASSLDFSRDEQYF
CDR3 DNA: TGTGCCAGCAGCTTAGATTTTAGCCGGGACGAGCAGTACTTC
J gene: TRBJ2-7
D gene: .
clone size: .
V gene: TRBV7-2

CDR3 protein: CASAPSGTGSYEQYF
CDR3 DNA: TGTGCCAGCGCCCCTTCCGGGACAGGGTCCTACGAGCAGTACTTC
J gene: TRBJ2-7
D gene: TRBD1
clone size: .
V gene: TRBV19

CDR3 protein: CASSPSGLETDTQYF
CDR3 DNA: TGTGCCAGCAGCCCTTCGGGACTAGAAACAGATACGCAGTATTTT
J gene: TRBJ2-3
D gene: TRBD2
clone size: few
V gene: TRBV6-4

CDR3 protein: CASSPRTF
CDR3 DNA: TGTGCCAGCAGCCCCCGCACCTTC
J gene: TRBJ1-2
D gene: .
clone size: .
V gene: TRBV9

CDR3 protein: CASRGSDTQYF
CDR3 DNA: TGTGCCAGCCGGGGGTCAGATACGCAGTATTTT
J gene: TRBJ2-3
D gene: .
clone size: .
V gene: TRBV6-6

CDR3 protein: CACRDMNYEQYF
CDR3 DNA: TGTGCCTGCAGGGATATGAACTACGAGCAGTACTTC
J gene: TRBJ2-7
D gene: .
clone size: .
V gene: TRBV30

CDR3 protein: CASSLAGGGETQYF
CDR3 DNA: TGCGCCAGCAGCTTGGCCGGGGGAGGCGAGACCCAGTACTTC
J gene: TRBJ2-5
D gene: .
clone size: once
V gene: TRBV5-1